This T cell receptor beta chain was recovered during a study of T-cell reconstitution after alpha-beta-depleted transplantation in children. V lost 3 bases to trimming and J lost 7 bases; unmatched junction nucleotides: 9. Germline values: CDR1 MNHNS, CDR2 SASEGT. The CDR3 consists of 16 residues. Unique molecular identifiers were incorporated during preparation of the TCRbeta library. TCRdb called the PCR reads again in MiXCR, with one record for every CDR3 protein. The profile covers about 460,000 distinct CDR3 sequences, with approximately 12% appearing a single time and about 5% taken by the ten largest.

The receptor's source is a human donor who donated a stem cell graft to a child with combined immunodeficiency. The sequences come from PBMCs from the stem cell graft donor, collected from the stem cell graft. This chain joins TRBV6-1 and TRBJ1-5; TRBD1 matches at 10 bases. CDR3 loop: CASSDRTGGVWQPQHF. The CDR3 DNA reads as TGTGCCAGCAGTGACAGGACAGGGGGAGTTTGGCAGCCCCAGCATTTT.